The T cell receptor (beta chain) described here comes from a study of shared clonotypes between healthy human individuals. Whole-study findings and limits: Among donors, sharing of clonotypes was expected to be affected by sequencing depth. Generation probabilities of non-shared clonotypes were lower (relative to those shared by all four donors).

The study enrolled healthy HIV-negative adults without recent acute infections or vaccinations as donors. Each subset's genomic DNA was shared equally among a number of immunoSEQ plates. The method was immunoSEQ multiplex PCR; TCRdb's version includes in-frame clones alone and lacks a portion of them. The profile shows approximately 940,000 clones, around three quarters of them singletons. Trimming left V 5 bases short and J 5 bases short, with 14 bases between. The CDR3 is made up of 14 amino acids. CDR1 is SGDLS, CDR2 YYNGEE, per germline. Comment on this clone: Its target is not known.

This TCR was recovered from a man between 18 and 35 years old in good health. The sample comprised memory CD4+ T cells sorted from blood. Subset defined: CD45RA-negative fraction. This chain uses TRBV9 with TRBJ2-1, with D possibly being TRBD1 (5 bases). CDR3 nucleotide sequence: TGTGCCAGCAGAAAGGGGCTAAACAACAATGAGCAGTTCTTC. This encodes CASRKGLNNNEQFF.